This T cell receptor (beta chain) was sequenced for a study of OX40 agonist ivuxolimab in advanced cancers. Data came from immunoSEQ multiplex PCR; TCRdb stores just in-frame clones and leaves some out. In the table there are about 65,000 clones, around 90% of which are singletons. Sampled blood was obtained at baseline, cycle 4 day 1, and cycle 7 day 1. General study results and limits: The authors did not determine the antigen specificity of the expanded peripheral T cells. It was also the case that some nonresponders had low normalized T-cell clonal expansion.

Turning to this clone: Its antigen is currently unknown.

This TCR was sampled from an adult with an advanced solid tumor such as melanoma, head and neck, liver or kidney cancer. The sequencing here drew on CD4+ or CD8+ T cells sorted from blood, taken in a trial of the OX40 agonist ivuxolimab.

DNA for the CDR3: TGTGCCAGCAGTTACTCGTGGGGGGGCCGTGGGGAGCAGTTCTTC. Translated, it gives CASSYSWGGRGEQFF. This rearrangement joins TRBV6-5 to TRBJ2-1; possibly TRBD2 for D (7 bases). This CDR3 comprises 15 residues. Germline CDR1 reads MNHEY; CDR2 reads SVGAGI. V was pared by 0 bases and J by 10 bases, with 16 bases between.